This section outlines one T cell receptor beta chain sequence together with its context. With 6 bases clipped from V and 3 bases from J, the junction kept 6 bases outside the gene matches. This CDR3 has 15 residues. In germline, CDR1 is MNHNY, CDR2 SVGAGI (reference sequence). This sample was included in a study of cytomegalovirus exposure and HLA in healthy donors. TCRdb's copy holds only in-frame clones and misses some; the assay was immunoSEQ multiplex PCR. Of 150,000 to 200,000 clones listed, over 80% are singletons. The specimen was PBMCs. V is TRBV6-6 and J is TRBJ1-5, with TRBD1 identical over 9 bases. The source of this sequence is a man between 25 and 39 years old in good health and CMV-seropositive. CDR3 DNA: TGTGCCAGCAGGTTCCGGGACAGGGACAATCAGCCCCAGCATTTT. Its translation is CASRFRDRDNQPQHF.